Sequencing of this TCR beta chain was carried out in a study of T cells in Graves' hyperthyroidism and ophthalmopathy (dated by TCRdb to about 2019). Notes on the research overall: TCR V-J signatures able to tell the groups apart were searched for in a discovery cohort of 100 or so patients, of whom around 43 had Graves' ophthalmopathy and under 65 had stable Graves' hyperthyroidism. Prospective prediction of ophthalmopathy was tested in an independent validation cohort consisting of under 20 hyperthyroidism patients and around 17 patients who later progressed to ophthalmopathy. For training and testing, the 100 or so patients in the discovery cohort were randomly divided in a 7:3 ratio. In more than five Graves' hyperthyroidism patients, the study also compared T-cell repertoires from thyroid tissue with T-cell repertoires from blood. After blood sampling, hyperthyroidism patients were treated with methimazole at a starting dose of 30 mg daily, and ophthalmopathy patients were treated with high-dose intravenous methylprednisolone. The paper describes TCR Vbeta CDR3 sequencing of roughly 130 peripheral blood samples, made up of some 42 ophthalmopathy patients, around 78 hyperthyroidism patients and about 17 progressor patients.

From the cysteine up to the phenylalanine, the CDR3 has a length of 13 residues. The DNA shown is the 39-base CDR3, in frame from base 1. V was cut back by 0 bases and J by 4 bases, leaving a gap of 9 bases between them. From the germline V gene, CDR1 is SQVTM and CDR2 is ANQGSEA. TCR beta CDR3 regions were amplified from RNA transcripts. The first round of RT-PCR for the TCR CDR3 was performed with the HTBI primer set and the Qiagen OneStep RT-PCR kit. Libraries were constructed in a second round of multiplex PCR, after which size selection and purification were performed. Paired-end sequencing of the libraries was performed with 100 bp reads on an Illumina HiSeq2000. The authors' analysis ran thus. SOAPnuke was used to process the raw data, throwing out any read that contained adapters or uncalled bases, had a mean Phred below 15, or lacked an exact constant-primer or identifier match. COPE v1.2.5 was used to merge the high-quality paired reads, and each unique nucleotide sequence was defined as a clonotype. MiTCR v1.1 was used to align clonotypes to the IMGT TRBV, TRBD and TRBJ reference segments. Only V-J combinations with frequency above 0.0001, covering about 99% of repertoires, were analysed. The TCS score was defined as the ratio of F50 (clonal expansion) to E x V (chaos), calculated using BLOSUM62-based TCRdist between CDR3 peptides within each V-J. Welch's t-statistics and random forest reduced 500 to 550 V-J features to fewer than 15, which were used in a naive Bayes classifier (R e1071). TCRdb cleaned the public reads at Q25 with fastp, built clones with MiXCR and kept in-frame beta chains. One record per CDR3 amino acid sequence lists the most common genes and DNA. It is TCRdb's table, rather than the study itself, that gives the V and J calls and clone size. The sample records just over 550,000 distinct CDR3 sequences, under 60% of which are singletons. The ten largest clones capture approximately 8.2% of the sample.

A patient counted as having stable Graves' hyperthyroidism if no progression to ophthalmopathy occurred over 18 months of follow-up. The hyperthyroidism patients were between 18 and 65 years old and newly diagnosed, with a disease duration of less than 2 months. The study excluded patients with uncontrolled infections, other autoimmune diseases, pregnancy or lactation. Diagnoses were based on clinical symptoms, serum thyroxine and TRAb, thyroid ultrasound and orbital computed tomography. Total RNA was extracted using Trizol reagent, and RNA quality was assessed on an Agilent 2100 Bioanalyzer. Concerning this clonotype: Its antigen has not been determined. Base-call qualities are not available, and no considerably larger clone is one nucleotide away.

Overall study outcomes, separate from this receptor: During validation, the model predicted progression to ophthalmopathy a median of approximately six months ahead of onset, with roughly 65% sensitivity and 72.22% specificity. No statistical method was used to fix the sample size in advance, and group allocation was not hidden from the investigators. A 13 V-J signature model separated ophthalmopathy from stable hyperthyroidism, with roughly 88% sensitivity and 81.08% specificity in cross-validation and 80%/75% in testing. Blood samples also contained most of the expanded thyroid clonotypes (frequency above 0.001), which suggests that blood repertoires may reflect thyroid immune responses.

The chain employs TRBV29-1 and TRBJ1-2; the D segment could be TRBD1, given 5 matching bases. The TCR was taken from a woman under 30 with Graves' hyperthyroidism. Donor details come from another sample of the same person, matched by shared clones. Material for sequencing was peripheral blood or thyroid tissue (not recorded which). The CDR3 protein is CSVEEARGYGYTF. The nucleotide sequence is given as TGCAGCGTTGAAGAGGCAAGGGGCTATGGCTACACCTTC. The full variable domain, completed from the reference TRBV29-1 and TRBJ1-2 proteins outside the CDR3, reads SAVISQKPSRDICQRGTSLTIQCQVDSQVTMMFWYRQQPGQSLTLIATANQGSEATYESGFVIDKFPISRPNLTFSTLTVSNMSPEDSSIYLCSVEEARGYGYTFGSGTRLTVV.